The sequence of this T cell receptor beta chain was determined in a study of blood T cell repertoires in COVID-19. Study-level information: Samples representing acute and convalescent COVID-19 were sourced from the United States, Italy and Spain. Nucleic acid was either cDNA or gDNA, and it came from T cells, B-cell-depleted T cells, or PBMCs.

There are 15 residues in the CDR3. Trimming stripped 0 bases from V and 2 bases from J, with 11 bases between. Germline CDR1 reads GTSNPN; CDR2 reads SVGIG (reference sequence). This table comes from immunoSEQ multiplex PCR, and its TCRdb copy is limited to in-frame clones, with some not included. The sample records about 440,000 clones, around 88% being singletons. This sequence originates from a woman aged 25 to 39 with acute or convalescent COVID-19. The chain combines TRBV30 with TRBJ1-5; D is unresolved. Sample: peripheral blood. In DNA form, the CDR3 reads TGTGCCTGGAGTGTTGGAGGCTCGGGCAATCAGCCCCAGCATTTT. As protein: CAWSVGGSGNQPQHF.